This T cell receptor beta chain derives from a study of CD8 T cells in ankylosing spondylitis. Germline V CDR1 and CDR2: SGDLS, YYNGEE. This CDR3 has 15 residues. The V end was cut by 4 bases, the J end by 8 bases, with 19 bases between. Study observations and caveats: Relatively scarce in peripheral blood, disease-linked clones were CD8+.

In this sample, this clonotype turned up a few times. No antigen is known for it. For TCR beta, libraries came from quantitative 5'-RACE with molecular barcodes. TCRdb re-derived calls from the 5' RACE reads in MiXCR, one entry per CDR3 protein. The sample consists of fewer than 200,000 distinct CDR3 sequences, around a tenth of them appearing once. The genes are TRBV9 and TRBJ2-1; TRBD2 is a possible D gene (6 bases). Sequenced material: blood, either unsorted or a sorted T cell fraction (not recorded which). This sequence was found in a female donor with ankylosing spondylitis or in good health (not recorded which). The CDR3 region has the DNA TGTGCCAGCAGCCCGGCGGGAAATACAGGCGATGAGCAGTTCTTC. Translated: CASSPAGNTGDEQFF. Based on the CDR3 plus reference TRBV9 and TRBJ2-1, the full variable domain is DSGVTQTPKHLITATGQRVTLRCSPRSGDLSVYWYQQSLDQGLQFLIQYYNGEERAKGNILERFSAQQFPDLHSELNLSSLELGDSALYFCASSPAGNTGDEQFFGPGTRLTVL.